Following are 4 T cell receptor beta chains from one sample sequenced in a study of Ad26.COV2.S vaccination and SARS-CoV-2 variants. Assay: immunoSEQ multiplex PCR; the TCRdb copy retains only in-frame clones and omits some. Of roughly 380,000 clones in the sample, roughly 85% were seen once. As for treatment: around 19 received Ad26.COV2.S at low or high dose, single or two shots; roughly five received placebo; per-sample allocation not given. Sampling was done on day 63 after the first vaccine or placebo injection. Specimen: peripheral blood, collected in a trial of Ad26.COV2.S vaccine versus placebo. Receptors originate from a person aged 18-65 years who received the Ad26.COV2.S COVID-19 vaccine or a placebo.

This chain connects TRBV28 to TRBJ2-7; TRBD1 matches at 7 bases. The germline CDR1 and CDR2 sequences are MDHEN and SYDVKM. V shed 5 bases and J 12 bases; nucleotides not matched to a gene: 7. This CDR3 spans 11 amino acids. The CDR3 DNA reads TGTGCCAGCAGTAAGACAGGGTGGTCGTACTTC. It specifies CASSKTGWSYF.

This clone appeared a single time. This chain links TRBV3-1 (or the pseudogene TRBV3-2) with TRBJ2-5; the D gene is possibly TRBD2 (5 bases). Deletions cut 2 bases from V and 5 bases from J, with 12 bases between. The CDR3 runs 14 residues. In germline, CDR1 is LGHDT, CDR2 YNNKEL (reference sequence). CDR3 in amino acids: CASSQRERGETQYF. In DNA, the CDR3 is TGTGCCAGCAGCCAAAGGGAGCGCGGGGAGACCCAGTACTTC.

This chain connects TRBV19 to TRBJ2-3; maybe TRBD2 (6 bases). Looked up from germline, CDR1 is LNHDA and CDR2 is SQIVND (reference sequence). Trimming shortened V by 6 bases and J by 0 bases, and 22 bases separated the two germline ends. The CDR3 spans 18 residues. In DNA form, the CDR3 reads TGTGCCAGTAGCAGACTAGGTCCCCCTGGCTCTAGCACAGATACGCAGTATTTT. Protein: CASSRLGPPGSSTDTQYF.

The chain combines TRBV12-3 or TRBV12-4 with TRBJ2-7; no definite D call. The V and J ends lost 6 bases and 1 base respectively, with 10 bases between them. The CDR3 length is 13 residues. CDR3 nucleotide sequence: TGTGCCAGCAGCCCCCGGGCTTCCTACGAGCAGTACTTC. The encoded protein is CASSPRASYEQYF.